This T cell receptor beta chain is from a study of post-analysis software for immune sequencing data. The study, taken as a whole, reports: In patients, TRBV5-6, TRBV5-1 and TRBV20-1 belonged to roughly 5 TRBV segments found more frequently than in controls.

This clonotype was counted a few times. Antigen specificity is unknown. With V trimmed by 6 bases and J by 3 bases, 3 bases remained unmatched. This CDR3 contains 13 residues. The germline V gene has CDR1 SQVTM and CDR2 ANQGSEA. Researchers reported that TCR beta cDNA libraries carried unique molecular identifiers. TCRdb re-called the PCR reads through MiXCR, storing one row per CDR3 protein. The sample consists of about 460,000 distinct CDR3 sequences, around 40% of them appearing once. Sequencing input: blood. The source of this sequence is a girl between 10 and 17 years old with multiple sclerosis. The gene calls are TRBV29-1 and TRBJ2-7; 12 bases are shared with TRBD1. The CDR3 sequence: CSVGTGGVYEQYF. CDR3 in DNA: TGCAGCGTCGGGACAGGGGGCGTCTACGAGCAGTACTTC.